Each of the 4 T cell receptor beta chains below was sequenced from the same sample in a study of PD-L1 blockade in urothelial cancer. Time point noted: peripheral blood 6 weeks after treatment start. The repertoire was sequenced with immunoSEQ multiplex PCR; TCRdb's copy has only in-frame clones and lacks some. The sample records about 45,000 clones, around 80% being singletons. Material: PBMCs, obtained around atezolizumab (anti-PD-L1) treatment. These receptors were taken from a man in his 60s with urothelial cancer.

V is TRBV5-1 and J is TRBJ2-1; tentatively, D is TRBD2 (7 bases). CDR1 is SGHRS, CDR2 YFSETQ, per germline. Trimming pared 7 bases from V and 4 bases from J, leaving 15 bases between. This CDR3 contains 14 residues. Written as DNA, the CDR3 is TGCGCCAGCGGGGAGGGGGGGGCATACAATGAGCAGTTCTTC. Residues: CASGEGGAYNEQFF.

The chain joins TRBV5-8 to TRBJ2-7, with D perhaps matching TRBD2 (5 bases). This CDR3 contains 12 residues. V lost 5 bases, J lost 2 bases, and 8 bases lay in between. Germline-derived CDR1 and CDR2 are SGHTS and YDEGEE. CDR3 sequence (DNA): TGTGCCAGCAGTTTGCGGGCCTACGAGCAGTACTTC. Its translation is CASSLRAYEQYF.

The J gene is TRBJ2-3, the V gene TRBV11-2, with D perhaps TRBD2 (5 bases). V lost 0 bases and J 0 bases, leaving 10 bases between the germline ends. The CDR3 contains 16 residues. Germline V lookup: CDR1 SGHAT, CDR2 FQNNGV. The CDR3 reads CASSLESGYSTDTQYF. The CDR3, as DNA: TGTGCCAGCAGCTTAGAGAGCGGCTATAGCACAGATACGCAGTATTTT.

V gene TRBV7-2 combines with J gene TRBJ1-1, with a weak D call TRBD1 (6 bases). Per germline, CDR1 SGHTA and CDR2 FQGNSA. The germline V and J ends were trimmed by 6 bases and 0 bases, with 11 bases remaining between them. CDR3 length: 14 residues. The CDR3 DNA sequence: TGTGCCAGCAGTACCGGGACACTGAACACTGAAGCTTTCTTT. It translates to CASSTGTLNTEAFF.